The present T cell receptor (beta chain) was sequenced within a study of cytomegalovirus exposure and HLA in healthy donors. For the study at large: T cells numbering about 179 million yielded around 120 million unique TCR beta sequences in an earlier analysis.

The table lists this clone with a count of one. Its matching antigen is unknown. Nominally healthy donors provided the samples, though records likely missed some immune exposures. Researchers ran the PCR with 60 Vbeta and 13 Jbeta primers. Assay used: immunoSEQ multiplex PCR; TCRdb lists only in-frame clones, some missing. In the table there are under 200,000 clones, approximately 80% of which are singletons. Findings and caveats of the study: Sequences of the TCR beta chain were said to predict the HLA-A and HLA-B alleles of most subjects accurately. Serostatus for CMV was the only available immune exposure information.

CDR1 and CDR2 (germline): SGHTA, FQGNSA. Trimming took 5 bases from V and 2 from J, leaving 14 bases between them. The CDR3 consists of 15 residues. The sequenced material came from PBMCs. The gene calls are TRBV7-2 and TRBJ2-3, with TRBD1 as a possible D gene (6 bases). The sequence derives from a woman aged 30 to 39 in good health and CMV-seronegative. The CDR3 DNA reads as TGTGCCAGCAGCCCCGCCGACAGGAACACAGATACGCAGTATTTT. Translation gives CASSPADRNTDTQYF.